The entry that follows covers one T cell receptor beta chain sequence. It differs at one base from a far larger clone, so likely a read error. This specimen belongs to a study of shared clonotypes between healthy human individuals. J lost 5 bases, V lost 5 bases, and 7 bases had no gene match. The germline V gene has CDR1 SNHLY and CDR2 FYNNEI. The CDR3 runs 14 residues. Repertoires were generated with immunoSEQ multiplex PCR, while TCRdb's copy carries only in-frame clones and drops some. The sample has approximately 470,000 clones, around 85% seen once. The chain carries TRBV2 and TRBJ2-7, with 9 nucleotides matching TRBD1. The specimen was PBMCs. This sequence originates from a woman in her 40s in good health. Some clones in this sample may be carry-over from other donors' samples. CDR3 in DNA: TGTGCCAGCAGTCCCGGGACAGGGTACGACGAGCAGTACTTC. Translating it yields CASSPGTGYDEQYF.